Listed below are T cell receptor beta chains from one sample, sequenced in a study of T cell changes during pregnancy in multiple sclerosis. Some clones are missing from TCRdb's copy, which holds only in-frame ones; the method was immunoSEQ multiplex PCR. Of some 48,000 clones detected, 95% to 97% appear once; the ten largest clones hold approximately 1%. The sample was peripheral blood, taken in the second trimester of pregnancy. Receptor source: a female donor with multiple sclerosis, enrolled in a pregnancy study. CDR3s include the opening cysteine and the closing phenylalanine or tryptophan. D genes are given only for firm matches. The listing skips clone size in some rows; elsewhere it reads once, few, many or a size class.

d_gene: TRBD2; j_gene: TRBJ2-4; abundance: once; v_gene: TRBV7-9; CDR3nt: TGTGCCAACGCTTCCGGAGCGGGGGGCCCTGGAGCCAAAAACATTCAGTACTTC; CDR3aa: CANASGAGGPGAKNIQYF
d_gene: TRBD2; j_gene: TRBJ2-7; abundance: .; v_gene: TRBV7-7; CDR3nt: TGTGCCAGCAGCCCAGAACTGACTAGCTCTGGCGAGCAGTACTTC; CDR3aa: CASSPELTSSGEQYF
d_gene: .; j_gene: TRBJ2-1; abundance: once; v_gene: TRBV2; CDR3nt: TGTGCCAGCAGTGAGATCTCAGGAGGAGGGCAGTTCTTC; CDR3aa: CASSEISGGGQFF
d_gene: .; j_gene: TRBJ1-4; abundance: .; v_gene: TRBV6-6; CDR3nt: TGTGCCAGCAGTTACCCCCCGGACACGGAACTGTTTTTT; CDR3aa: CASSYPPDTELFF
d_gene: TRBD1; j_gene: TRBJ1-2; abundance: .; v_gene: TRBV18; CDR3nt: TGTGCCAGCTCACCACGGACAGGGTTGAGTGGCTACACCTTC; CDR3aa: CASSPRTGLSGYTF
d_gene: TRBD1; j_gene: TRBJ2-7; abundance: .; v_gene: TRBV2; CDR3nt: TGTGCCAGCAGACCACAAGGGACAGGGGTGAATGAGCAGTACTTC; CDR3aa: CASRPQGTGVNEQYF
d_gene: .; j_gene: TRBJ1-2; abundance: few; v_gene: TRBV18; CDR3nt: TGTGCCAGCTCACCACCGATGTTGGGGCATGGCTACACCTTC; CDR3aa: CASSPPMLGHGYTF
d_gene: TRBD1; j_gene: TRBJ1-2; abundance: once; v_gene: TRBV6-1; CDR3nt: TGTGCCAGCAAGGACAGGGGAGGTGGTGGCTACACCTTC; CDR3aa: CASKDRGGGGYTF
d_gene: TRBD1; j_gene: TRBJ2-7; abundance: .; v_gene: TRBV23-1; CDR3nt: TGCGCCAGCAGTCCGAAAGGGCCCTCCCCGGGACAGGGTAACTACGAGCAGTACTTC; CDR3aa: CASSPKGPSPGQGNYEQYF
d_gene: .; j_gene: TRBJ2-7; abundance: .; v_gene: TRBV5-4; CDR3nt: TGTGCCAGCAGCTTGGGAGGGAGTAAAGTCGAGCAGTACTTC; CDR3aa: CASSLGGSKVEQYF
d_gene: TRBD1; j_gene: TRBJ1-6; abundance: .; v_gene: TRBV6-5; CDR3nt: TGTGCCAGCAGTTACTTTGGACAGGGAACCAATTCACCCCTCCACTTT; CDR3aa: CASSYFGQGTNSPLHF
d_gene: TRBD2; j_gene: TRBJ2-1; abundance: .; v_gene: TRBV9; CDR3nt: TGTGCCAGCAGCGAGGGGCTAGCGGGGGCATACAATGAGCAGTTCTTC; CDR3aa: CASSEGLAGAYNEQFF
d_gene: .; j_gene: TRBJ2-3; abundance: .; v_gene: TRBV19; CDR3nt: TGTGCCAGTAGTCCACGGGATCATACGCAGTATTTT; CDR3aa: CASSPRDHTQYF
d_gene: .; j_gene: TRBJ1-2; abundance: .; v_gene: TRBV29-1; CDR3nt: TGCAGCGTAGCCGGGACACCTACGACGAACTATGGCTACACCTTC; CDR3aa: CSVAGTPTTNYGYTF
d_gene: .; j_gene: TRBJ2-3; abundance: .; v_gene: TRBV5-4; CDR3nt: TGTGCCAGCAGCTCGCTTAGCGGATCTAGCACAGATACGCAGTATTTT; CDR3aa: CASSSLSGSSTDTQYF
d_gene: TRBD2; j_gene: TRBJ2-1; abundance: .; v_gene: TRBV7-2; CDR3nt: TGTGCCAGCAGCTTAGCTACAACTAGCGGGAGTATCAATGAGCAGTTCTTC; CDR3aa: CASSLATTSGSINEQFF
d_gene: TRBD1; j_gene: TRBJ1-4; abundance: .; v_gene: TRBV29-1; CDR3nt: TGCAGCGCCGTGGACAGGACAAATGAAAAACTGTTTTTT; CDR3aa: CSAVDRTNEKLFF
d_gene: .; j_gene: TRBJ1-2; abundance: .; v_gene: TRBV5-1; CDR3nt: TGCGCCAGCAGCTTCGCGCCTCAACGTGGCTACACCTTC; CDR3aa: CASSFAPQRGYTF
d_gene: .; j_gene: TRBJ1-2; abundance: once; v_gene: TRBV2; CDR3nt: TGTGCCAGCAGTGAGGAGAGCAGGGGAAATGGCTACACCTTC; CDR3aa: CASSEESRGNGYTF
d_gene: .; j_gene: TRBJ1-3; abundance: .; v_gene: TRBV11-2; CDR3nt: TGTGCCAGCAGCTTCAGGCGGGGGCCTGGAAACACCATATATTTT; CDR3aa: CASSFRRGPGNTIYF
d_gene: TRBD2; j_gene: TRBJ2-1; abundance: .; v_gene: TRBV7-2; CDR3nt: TGTGCCAGATCAGAATTAGCCTTAGCGGGACTTTACAATGAGCAGTTCTTC; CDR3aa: CARSELALAGLYNEQFF
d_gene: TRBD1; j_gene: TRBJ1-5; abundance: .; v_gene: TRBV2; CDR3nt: TGTGCCAGCAGTGGGGCGGCAGGGGGTGGTCAGCCCCAGCATTTT; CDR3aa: CASSGAAGGGQPQHF
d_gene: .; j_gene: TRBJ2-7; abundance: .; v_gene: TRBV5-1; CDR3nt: TGCGCCAGCAGCTTGGTACCCGGCTCCTACGAGCAGTACTTC; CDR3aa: CASSLVPGSYEQYF
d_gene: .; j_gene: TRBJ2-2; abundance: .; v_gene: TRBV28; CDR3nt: TGTGCCAGCAGTTCCGGCGGGGAGCTGTTTTTT; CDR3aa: CASSSGGELFF
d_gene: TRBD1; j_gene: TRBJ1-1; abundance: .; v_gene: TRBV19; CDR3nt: TGTGCCAGTAGTATCCCCAGGGGGTCGAATGTGGCAGCTTTCTTT; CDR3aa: CASSIPRGSNVAAFF
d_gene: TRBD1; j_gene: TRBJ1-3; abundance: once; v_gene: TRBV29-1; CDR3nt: TGCAGCGTCAGGACAGGGACCTCTGGAAACACCATATATTTT; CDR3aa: CSVRTGTSGNTIYF
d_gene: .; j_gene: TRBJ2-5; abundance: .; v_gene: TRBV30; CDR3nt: TGTGCCTGTAGGGGTCAAGAGACCCAGTACTTC; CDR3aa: CACRGQETQYF
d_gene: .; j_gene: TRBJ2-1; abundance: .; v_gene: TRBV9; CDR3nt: TGTGCCAGCAGCGAGGCGCAGGGTAGGGATGAGCAGTTCTTC; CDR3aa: CASSEAQGRDEQFF
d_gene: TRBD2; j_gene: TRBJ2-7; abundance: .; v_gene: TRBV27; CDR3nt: TGTGCCAGCCAGCCGAATCCTAGCGGGAGAGTAGTGGGGTACGAGCAGTACTTC; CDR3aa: CASQPNPSGRVVGYEQYF
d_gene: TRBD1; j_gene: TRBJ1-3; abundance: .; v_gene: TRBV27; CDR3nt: TGTGCCAGCAGGGTGACAGGGAAGGGAAACACCATATATTTT; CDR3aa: CASRVTGKGNTIYF